The clone carrying this T cell receptor beta chain was observed a few times. Its antigen is undetermined. Through week 26, nivolumab 3 mg/kg IV was given weeks 1, 4, 7, 10, then biweekly. These data originate in a study of ipilimumab plus nivolumab after autologous stem cell transplantation. Study at large: A median of roughly 8 nivolumab and a few ipilimumab doses were given. The myeloma cohort included high-risk transplant-naive patients and patients relapsing within 3 years of a first autologous transplant.

TCRdb's copy holds only in-frame clones and misses some; the assay was immunoSEQ multiplex PCR. This repertoire shows 2,100 or so clones, under 80% found once; its top ten account for more than 45%. Whole-study results and caveats: Authors suggest TCR repertoire, Treg phenotype and gut microbiota support further study.

The specimen was PBMCs, collected in a trial of ipilimumab plus nivolumab as post-transplant consolidation. The receptor's source is a male donor with multiple myeloma.

The CDR3 loop reads CASSLDYGQGSFGYTF. The CDR3 bases are TGCGCCAGCAGCTTGGATTATGGACAGGGGAGTTTTGGCTACACCTTC. V gene TRBV5-1 combines with J gene TRBJ1-2; 9 positions match TRBD1. This CDR3 is built from 16 residues. V lost 0 bases, J lost 7 bases, and 10 bases stayed unmatched. CDR1 is SGHRS, CDR2 YFSETQ, per germline.